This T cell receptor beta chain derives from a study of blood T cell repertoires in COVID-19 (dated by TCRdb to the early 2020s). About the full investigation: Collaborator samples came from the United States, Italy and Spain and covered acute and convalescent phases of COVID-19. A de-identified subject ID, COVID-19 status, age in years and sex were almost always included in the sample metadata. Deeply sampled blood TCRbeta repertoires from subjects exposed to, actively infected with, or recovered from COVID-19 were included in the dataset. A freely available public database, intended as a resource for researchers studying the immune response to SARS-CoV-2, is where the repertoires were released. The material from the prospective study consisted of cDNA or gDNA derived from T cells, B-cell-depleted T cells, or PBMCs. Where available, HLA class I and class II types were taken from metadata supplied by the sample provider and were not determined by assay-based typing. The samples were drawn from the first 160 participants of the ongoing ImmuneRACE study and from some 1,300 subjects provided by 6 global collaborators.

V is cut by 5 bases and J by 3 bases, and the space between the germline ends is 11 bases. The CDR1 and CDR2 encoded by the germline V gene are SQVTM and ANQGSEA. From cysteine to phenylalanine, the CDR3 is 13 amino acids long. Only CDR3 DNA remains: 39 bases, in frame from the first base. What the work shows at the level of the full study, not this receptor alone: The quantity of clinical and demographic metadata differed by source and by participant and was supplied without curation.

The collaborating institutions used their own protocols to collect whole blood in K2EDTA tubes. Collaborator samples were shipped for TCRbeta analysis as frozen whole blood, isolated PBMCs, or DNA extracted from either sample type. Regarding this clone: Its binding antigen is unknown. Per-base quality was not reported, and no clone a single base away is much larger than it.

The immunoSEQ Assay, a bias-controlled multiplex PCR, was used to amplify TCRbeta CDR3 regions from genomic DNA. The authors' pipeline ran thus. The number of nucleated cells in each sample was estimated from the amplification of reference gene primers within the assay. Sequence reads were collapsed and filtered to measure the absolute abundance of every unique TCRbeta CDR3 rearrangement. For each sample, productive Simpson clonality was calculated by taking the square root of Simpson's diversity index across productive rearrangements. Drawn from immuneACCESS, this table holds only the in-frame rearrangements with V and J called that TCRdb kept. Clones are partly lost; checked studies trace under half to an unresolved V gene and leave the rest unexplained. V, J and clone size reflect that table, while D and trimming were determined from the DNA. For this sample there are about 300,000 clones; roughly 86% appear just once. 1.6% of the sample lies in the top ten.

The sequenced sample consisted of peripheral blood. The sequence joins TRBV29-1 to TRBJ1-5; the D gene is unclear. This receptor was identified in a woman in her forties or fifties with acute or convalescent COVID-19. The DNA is TGCAGCGTTAAGAGTGGGCCCAATCAGCCCCAGCATTTT. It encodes CSVKSGPNQPQHF. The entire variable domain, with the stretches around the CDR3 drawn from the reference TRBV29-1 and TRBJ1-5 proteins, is SAVISQKPSRDICQRGTSLTIQCQVDSQVTMMFWYRQQPGQSLTLIATANQGSEATYESGFVIDKFPISRPNLTFSTLTVSNMSPEDSSIYLCSVKSGPNQPQHFGDGTRLSIL.